The 8 T cell receptor beta chains reported below all come from one sample, sequenced in a study of identical twins. TCRdb processed the 5' RACE reads anew with MiXCR; each CDR3 protein has one entry. This table holds nearly 200,000 distinct CDR3 sequences, around a sixth found once. Separately, the same data were catalogued under a study of T cells expressing NK-cell markers.

Sequenced input: CD8+ T cells sorted from blood. The receptors come from a woman between 18 and 29 years old in good health.

This clonotype was detected ten times or more. V gene TRBV12-3 or TRBV12-4 combines with J gene TRBJ2-7, with TRBD1 identical over 9 bases. CDR3 length: 13 amino acids. Trimming removed 3 bases from V and 4 bases from J; junction bases left unmatched: 1. The CDR3 nucleotides are TGTGCCAGCAGTTTTGGGACAGGGTACGAGCAGTACTTC. Its translation is CASSFGTGYEQYF.

This clonotype has a count of ten or more. The chain has TRBV7-2 and TRBJ1-1; TRBD1 is a possible D gene (5 bases). This CDR3 comprises 12 residues. The V end was cut by 8 bases, the J end by 1 base, with 8 bases between. Germline V gives CDR1 SGHTA, CDR2 FQGNSA. The CDR3 is CASAQGNTEAFF. DNA of the CDR3: TGTGCCAGCGCCCAGGGGAACACTGAAGCTTTCTTT. The entire variable domain, with the rest obtained from reference TRBV7-2 and TRBJ1-1, is as follows: GAGVSQSPSNKVTEKGKDVELRCDPISGHTALYWYRQSLGQGLEFLIYFQGNSAPDKSGLPSDRFSAERTGGSVSTLTIQRTQQEDSAVYLCASAQGNTEAFFGQGTRLTVV.

This clonotype was observed a few times. CDR3 loop: CASSSASGDGGTEAFF. CDR3 coding DNA: TGTGCCAGCAGCTCTGCCTCGGGGGACGGCGGCACTGAAGCTTTCTTT. The V gene is TRBV5-4, the J gene TRBJ1-1, with D perhaps TRBD1 (5 bases). V was shortened by 3 bases and J by 4 bases, with 19 bases between the two germline ends. Germline-derived CDR1 and CDR2 are SGHNT and YYREEE (reference sequence). The CDR3 totals 16 residues.

This clonotype was seen a few times. Here the CDR3 omits its conserved ending phenylalanine or tryptophan, so a read error is the likely source. The DNA is omitted, as the CDR3 cannot be located on it reliably, and the CDR3 follows TCRdb's listing. The chain employs TRBV7-9 and TRBJ2-1; TRBD1 reflects the table's D call only, with no check against the DNA. Germline loops: CDR1 SEHNR, CDR2 FQNEAQ (reference sequence). Termini included, the CDR3 measures 9 amino acids. The CDR3 loop reads CASSLTGLS.

This clonotype was observed many times. This chain links TRBV12-3 or TRBV12-4 with TRBJ2-1; D gene ambiguous. The CDR3 is 11 amino acids. V was shortened by 6 bases and J by 10 bases, with 10 bases between the two germline ends. CDR3 in DNA: TGTGCCAGCAGCCTCGGAGTCGAGCAGTTCTTC. Protein: CASSLGVEQFF.

This clonotype was counted a few times. This chain connects TRBV7-9 to TRBJ2-1, with D tentatively TRBD1 (5 bases). Germline CDR1 and CDR2: SEHNR and FQNEAQ (reference sequence). CDR3 length: 11 amino acids. V was trimmed by 11 bases and J by 6 bases, leaving 11 bases between them. The CDR3 region is CALGAANEQFF. CDR3 DNA: TGTGCCCTAGGGGCCGCCAATGAGCAGTTCTTC.

This clonotype has just a few counts. This sequence joins TRBV25-1 and TRBJ1-2, with unresolved D. With 1 base removed from V and 8 bases from J, the gap between germline ends came to 11 bases. The CDR3 runs to 13 residues. Germline loops: CDR1 MGHDK, CDR2 SYGVNS. CDR3 in DNA: TGTGCCAGCAGTGAATTGTCGTTGGAGGGCTACACCTTC. The encoded protein is CASSELSLEGYTF.

This clonotype has more than one count but fewer than ten. This sequence joins TRBV12-3 or TRBV12-4 and TRBJ2-1; maybe TRBD1 (5 bases). The CDR3 covers 11 residues. Trimming left V 5 bases short and J 6 bases short, with 5 bases between. The CDR3 DNA sequence: TGTGCCAGCAGTACAGGCAATGAGCAGTTCTTC. This gives the protein CASSTGNEQFF.